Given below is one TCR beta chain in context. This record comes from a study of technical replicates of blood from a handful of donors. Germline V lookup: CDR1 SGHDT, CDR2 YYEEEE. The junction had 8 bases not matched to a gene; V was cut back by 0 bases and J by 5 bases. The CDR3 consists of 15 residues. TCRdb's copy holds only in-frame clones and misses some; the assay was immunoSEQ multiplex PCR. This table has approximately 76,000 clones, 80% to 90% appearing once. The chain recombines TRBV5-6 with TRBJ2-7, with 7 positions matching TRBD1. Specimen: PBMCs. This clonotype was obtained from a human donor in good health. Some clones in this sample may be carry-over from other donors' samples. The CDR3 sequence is CASSLAIRGQHEQYF. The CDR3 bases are TGTGCCAGCAGCTTGGCGATTAGGGGGCAGCACGAGCAGTACTTC. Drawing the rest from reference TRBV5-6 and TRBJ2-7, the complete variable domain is DAGVTQSPTHLIKTRGQQVTLRCSPKSGHDTVSWYQQALGQGPQFIFQYYEEEERQRGNFPDRFSGHQFPNYSSELNVNALLLGDSALYLCASSLAIRGQHEQYFGPGTRLTVT.